This T cell receptor (beta chain) was observed in a study of blood T cell repertoires in COVID-19. Across the whole study: Sites across the United States, Italy and Spain contributed samples from acute and convalescent COVID-19. Nucleic acid was either cDNA or gDNA, and it came from T cells, B-cell-depleted T cells, or PBMCs.

Authors' processing steps: Reference gene primer amplification in the assay estimated nucleated cell counts. The data were produced by immunoSEQ multiplex PCR, yet TCRdb's version contains in-frame clones alone and is incomplete. V, J and clone size derive from that table, while D and trimming were established from the DNA sequence. The sample includes some 120,000 clones, about 85% of them seen just once. Per germline, CDR1 SGDLS and CDR2 YYNGEE. CDR3 length equals 16 residues. The J segment lost 4 bases and the V segment lost 4 bases, leaving 11 bases of the junction unmatched. Input material: peripheral blood. This chain joins TRBV9 and TRBJ1-1; 9 bases fit TRBD1. This receptor was taken from a man aged 35 to 55 with acute or convalescent COVID-19. This CDR3 reads CASSPEYRGLTTEAFF. The CDR3, as DNA: TGTGCCAGCAGCCCAGAATACAGGGGGCTTACCACTGAAGCTTTCTTT.